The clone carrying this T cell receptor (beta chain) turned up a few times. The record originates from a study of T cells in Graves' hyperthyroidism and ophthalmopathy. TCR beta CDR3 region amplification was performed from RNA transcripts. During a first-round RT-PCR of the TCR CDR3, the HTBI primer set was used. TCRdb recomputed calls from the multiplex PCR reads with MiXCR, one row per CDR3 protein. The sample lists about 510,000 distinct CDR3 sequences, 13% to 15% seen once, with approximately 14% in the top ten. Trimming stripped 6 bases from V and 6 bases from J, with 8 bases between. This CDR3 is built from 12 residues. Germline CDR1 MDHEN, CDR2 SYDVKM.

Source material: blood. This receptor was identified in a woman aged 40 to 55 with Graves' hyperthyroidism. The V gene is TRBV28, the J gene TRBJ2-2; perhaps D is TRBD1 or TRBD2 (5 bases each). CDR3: CASRGRAGELFF. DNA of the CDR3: TGTGCCAGCAGGGGGCGGGCCGGGGAGCTGTTTTTT.